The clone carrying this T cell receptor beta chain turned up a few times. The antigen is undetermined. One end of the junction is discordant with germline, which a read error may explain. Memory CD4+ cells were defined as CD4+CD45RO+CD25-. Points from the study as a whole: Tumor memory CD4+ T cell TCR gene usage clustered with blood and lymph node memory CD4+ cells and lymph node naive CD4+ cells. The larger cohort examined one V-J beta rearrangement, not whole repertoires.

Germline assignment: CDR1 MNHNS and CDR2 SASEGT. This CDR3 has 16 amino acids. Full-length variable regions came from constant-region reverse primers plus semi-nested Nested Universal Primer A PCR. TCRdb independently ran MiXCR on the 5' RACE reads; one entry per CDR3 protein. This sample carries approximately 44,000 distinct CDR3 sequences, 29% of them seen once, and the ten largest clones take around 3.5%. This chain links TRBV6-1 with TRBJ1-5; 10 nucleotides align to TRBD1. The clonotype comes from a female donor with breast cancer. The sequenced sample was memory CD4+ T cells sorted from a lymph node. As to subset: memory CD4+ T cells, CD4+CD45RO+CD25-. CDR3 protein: CASSEVRTGGNQPRHF. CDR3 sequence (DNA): TGTGCCAGCAGTGAAGTAAGGACAGGGGGTAATCAGCCCCGGCATTTT.